The 10 T cell receptor beta chains presented below share a single source sample, sequenced in a study of blood T cell repertoires in COVID-19. Profiling relied on immunoSEQ multiplex PCR, and the TCRdb table lists in-frame clones only, not all of them. The data hold about 340,000 clones, with roughly nine tenths observed a single time. Sequencing used PBMCs or T cells enriched from blood (not recorded which). These receptors were collected from a young woman who had recovered from COVID-19.

The chain combines TRBV4-3 with TRBJ2-7; TRBD2 matches at 8 bases. The germline CDR1 and CDR2 sequences are LGHNA and YSLEER. The CDR3 runs to 14 residues. J gave up 1 base and V 4 bases, and 3 bases lay outside the gene matches. CDR3: CASSPIAGSYEQYF. CDR3 nucleotide sequence: TGCGCCAGCAGCCCGATAGCGGGATCCTACGAGCAGTACTTC.

J is TRBJ1-4 and V is TRBV19, with TRBD1 matching over 7 bases. The CDR3 loop spans 13 amino acids. The germline CDR1 and CDR2 sequences are LNHDA and SQIVND (reference sequence). The V and J ends lost 7 bases and 8 bases, in that order; junction bases with no gene match: 7. The CDR3 nucleotides read TGTGCCAGTAAGGGCAGGGGGTCGGAAAAACTGTTTTTT. It translates to CASKGRGSEKLFF. Using reference TRBV19 and TRBJ1-4 for the parts outside the CDR3, the full variable domain is DGGITQSPKYLFRKEGQNVTLSCEQNLNHDAMYWYRQDPGQGLRLIYYSQIVNDFQKGDIAEGYSVSREKKESFPLTVTSAQKNPTAFYLCASKGRGSEKLFFGSGTQLSVL.

This chain joins TRBV7-9 and TRBJ1-1; maybe TRBD1 (6 bases). CDR1 and CDR2 from the germline V gene are SEHNR and FQNEAQ (reference sequence). The CDR3 is 14 amino acids. V was cut by 10 bases and J by 0 bases, with 15 bases left in between. The CDR3 here is CATTWTEMNTEAFF. CDR3 DNA sequence: TGTGCCACAACCTGGACAGAAATGAACACTGAAGCTTTCTTT.

The V gene is TRBV6-5, the J gene TRBJ1-1; D remains ambiguous. The CDR3 runs to 16 residues. Germline CDR1 MNHEY, CDR2 SVGAGI. The V end was cut by 0 bases, the J end by 1 base, with 12 bases between. This CDR3 reads CASSYSRVGPNTEAFF. DNA of the CDR3: TGTGCCAGCAGTTACTCGAGAGTGGGCCCGAACACTGAAGCTTTCTTT.

The chain couples TRBV5-4 to TRBJ2-1; D remains ambiguous. V was pared by 3 bases and J by 10 bases, with 14 bases between. The CDR3 is 13 residues long. CDR1 SGHNT and CDR2 YYREEE come from the germline V gene (reference sequence). This chain's CDR3 is CASSSKDIGEQFF. The CDR3 nucleotides read TGTGCCAGCAGCTCTAAAGACATTGGGGAGCAGTTCTTC.

The chain links TRBV28 to TRBJ1-1, with TRBD1 as a possible D gene (6 bases). V was cut by 8 bases and J by 1 base, with 14 bases left in between. There are 14 residues in the CDR3. Germline CDR1 is MDHEN and CDR2 is SYDVKM. The CDR3 DNA reads TGTGCCAGCTGTACAGGGTCGGCGAACACTGAAGCTTTCTTT. Protein: CASCTGSANTEAFF.

The J gene is TRBJ2-2, the V gene TRBV19, with 9 nucleotides matching TRBD1. The CDR3 extends over 15 amino acids. The trim removed 6 bases at V and 4 bases at J, leaving 6 bases unmatched. The germline V gene encodes CDR1 LNHDA and CDR2 SQIVND (reference sequence). The CDR3 reads CASSLGTGITGELFF. CDR3 bases: TGTGCCAGTAGCCTTGGGACAGGGATCACCGGGGAGCTGTTTTTT. The full variable domain, its missing parts supplied by reference TRBV19 and TRBJ2-2, is DGGITQSPKYLFRKEGQNVTLSCEQNLNHDAMYWYRQDPGQGLRLIYYSQIVNDFQKGDIAEGYSVSREKKESFPLTVTSAQKNPTAFYLCASSLGTGITGELFFGEGSRLTVL.

CDR3 residues: CATSAPDSARYGYTF. The CDR3 DNA is TGTGCCACCAGTGCCCCGGACTCAGCGAGATATGGCTACACCTTC. The chain is built from TRBV24-1 and TRBJ1-2; D gene ambiguous. V was trimmed by 5 bases and J by 5 bases, leaving 17 bases between them. CDR3 length: 15 residues. CDR1 KGHDR and CDR2 SFDVKD come from the germline V gene.

The V gene is TRBV3-1 (or the pseudogene TRBV3-2), the J gene TRBJ2-7, with 14 bases aligning to TRBD2. Trimming at V came to 2 bases and at J to 2 bases, leaving 8 bases not matched to a gene. CDR3 length: 18 amino acids. CDR1 and CDR2 (germline): LGHDT, YNNKEL (reference sequence). CDR3 amino acids: CASSQIPGLAGGAYEQYF. The CDR3, as DNA: TGTGCCAGCAGCCAAATTCCCGGACTAGCGGGAGGAGCCTACGAGCAGTACTTC.

The genes are TRBV7-2 and TRBJ2-7; D is perhaps TRBD2 (5 bases). CDR1 and CDR2 from the germline V gene are SGHTA and FQGNSA. The CDR3 has 13 residues. Trimming removed 4 bases at V and 4 bases at J, with 11 bases between. The CDR3 here is CASSSPGFYEQYF. The DNA for the CDR3 is TGTGCCAGCAGCTCCCCGGGGTTTTACGAGCAGTACTTC.